The T cell receptor beta chain described here comes from a study of shared clonotypes between healthy human individuals. Template for every sorted-subset replicate PCR totaled around 210 ng DNA, roughly 30,000 T cell genomes. Generated by immunoSEQ multiplex PCR, the TCRdb table keeps only in-frame clones and is missing some. The sample includes about 2.4 million clones, 93% seen only once; the top ten take approximately 0.35%. CDR1 is MNHEY, CDR2 SVGAGI, per germline. Between the trimmed V and J ends, which lost 4 bases and 0 bases, there was a span of 9 bases. This CDR3 has 15 amino acids. The gene calls are TRBV6-5 and TRBJ2-2, with a weak D call TRBD2 (6 bases). This TCR derives from a man between 18 and 35 years old in good health. Some clones in this sample may be carry-over from other donors' samples. Source material: naive CD4+ T cells from PBMCs. Regarding subset: CD45RA+ positively selected. Here the CDR3 DNA reads TGTGCCAGCAGTTCCGGGGGAGCGAACACCGGGGAGCTGTTTTTT. It specifies CASSSGGANTGELFF.